One and the same sample provided the 18 T cell receptor beta chains below, sequenced in a study of T-cell memory formation after mild COVID-19. TCRdb independently ran MiXCR on the 5' RACE reads; one entry per CDR3 protein. The sample comprises 550,000 to 700,000 distinct CDR3 sequences, more than 15% of which are singletons, and 12% rests with the top ten. Sequencing was performed on PBMCs or a T cell subset sorted from them (not recorded which). The receptors originated from an adult woman who had mild COVID-19 (a few samples of this study predate the infection). Cell type and time point are not known.

There are a few counts of this clonotype. J is TRBJ2-2 and V is TRBV11-2; TRBD2 agrees at 7 bases. CDR3 length: 15 amino acids. CDR1 and CDR2 from the germline V gene are SGHAT and FQNNGV. Germline trimming cut 5 bases from V and 6 bases from J; bases unmatched to any gene: 9. The CDR3 reads CASSAGRGPPGELFF. CDR3 DNA: TGTGCCAGCAGCGCTGGGAGGGGTCCCCCCGGGGAGCTGTTTTTT.

The chain recombines TRBV12-3 or TRBV12-4 with TRBJ2-4, with TRBD1 matching 7 bases. V trimming: 6 bases; J trimming: 3 bases; junction bases outside the gene matches: 8. The CDR3 spans 15 residues. The DNA of the CDR3 is TGTGCCAGCAGGCCACGACAGGGTAGCAAAAACATTCAGTACTTC. Its translation is CASRPRQGSKNIQYF.

This clonotype was seen repeatedly, ten times or more. The chain has TRBV20-1 and TRBJ1-2, with 9 bases that match TRBD1. The trim removed 6 bases at V and 4 bases at J, leaving 9 bases unmatched. Germline CDR1 and CDR2: DFQATT and SNEGSKA (reference sequence). The CDR3 has 14 amino acids. The CDR3 spells CSAQGQGISYGYTF. The CDR3 nucleotides are TGCAGTGCGCAGGGACAGGGAATCTCCTATGGCTACACCTTC.

The V call is TRBV24-1, the J call TRBJ2-3, with 9 bases fitting TRBD2. The trim removed 4 bases at V and 4 bases at J, leaving 11 bases unmatched. The CDR3 totals 17 residues. Germline CDR1 KGHDR, CDR2 SFDVKD. The DNA for the CDR3 is TGTGCCACCAGTGAGGGGACTAGCAAGGGTGTTTCAGATACGCAGTATTTT. Its protein is CATSEGTSKGVSDTQYF.

The chain couples TRBV25-1 to TRBJ2-7, with D maybe TRBD2 (5 bases). Germline assignment: CDR1 MGHDK and CDR2 SYGVNS. This CDR3 is built from 15 residues. The ends were cut back, 0 bases at V and 3 bases at J, with 12 bases in the middle. CDR3: CASSEYSTGIYEQYF. For the CDR3, the DNA is TGTGCCAGCAGTGAATATTCTACGGGGATCTACGAGCAGTACTTC.

This clonotype was detected a few times. This CDR3 reads CASSLVSGGDTQYF. CDR3 in DNA: TGCGCCAGCAGCTTGGTTAGCGGGGGAGATACGCAGTATTTT. The genes are TRBV5-1 and TRBJ2-3, with 9 bases aligning to TRBD2. Trimming removed 0 bases from V and 5 bases from J; junction bases left unmatched: 1. This CDR3 has 14 residues. Germline V gene sequence: CDR1 SGHRS, CDR2 YFSETQ.

This clonotype was counted many times. The chain carries TRBV29-1 and TRBJ2-3, with TRBD2 identical over 9 bases. V shed 5 bases, J shed 11 bases, and the junction held 2 bases outside the gene matches. CDR3 length equals 10 residues. The germline gives CDR1 SQVTM, CDR2 ANQGSEA. The CDR3 spells CSVRLAEQYF. The CDR3 DNA sequence: TGCAGCGTTCGACTAGCGGAGCAGTATTTT.

The rearrangement uses TRBV21-1 and TRBJ2-5; no check of the table's D call, TRBD1, against the DNA was made. TRBV21-1 is labeled a pseudogene. The CDR3 has 16 residues. CDR3 sequence reads: CASSKPGDREQETQYF. The CDR3 nucleotides are TGTGCCAGCAGCAAACCGGGGGACAGGGAGCAAGAGACCCAGTACTTC.

The genes are TRBV6-1 and TRBJ2-1; possibly TRBD1 or TRBD2 for D (6 bases each). V lost 4 bases and J 4 bases, leaving 23 bases between the germline ends. Germline V gene lookup returns CDR1 MNHNS and CDR2 SASEGT. This CDR3 has 18 amino acids. The CDR3 region is CASSARPNRLGGYNEQFF. The CDR3 DNA sequence: TGTGCCAGCAGTGCGCGACCCAATCGACTAGGGGGTTACAATGAGCAGTTCTTC.

This clonotype was seen more than once but under ten times. V and J are TRBV29-1 and TRBJ2-1; D unresolved. Germline V gives CDR1 SQVTM, CDR2 ANQGSEA. The CDR3 length is 13 residues. Trimming pared 6 bases from V and 7 bases from J, leaving 16 bases between. The CDR3 here is CSVPSKGRNEQFF. CDR3 in DNA: TGCAGCGTCCCCAGCAAGGGTCGAAATGAGCAGTTCTTC.

The genes are TRBV7-9 and TRBJ2-1, with 15 bases fitting TRBD2. The V and J ends lost 5 bases and 10 bases, in that order; junction bases with no gene match: 6. CDR1 and CDR2 from the germline V gene are SEHNR and FQNEAQ (reference sequence). The CDR3 spans 15 residues. The CDR3 loop reads CASSLWTSGRGEQFF. The CDR3 DNA reads TGTGCCAGCAGCCTCTGGACTAGCGGGAGGGGCGAGCAGTTCTTC.

This clonotype was observed a few times. The rearrangement joins TRBV29-1 to TRBJ2-2; maybe TRBD1 (6 bases). The V gene lost 4 bases and the J gene lost 6 bases, with 15 bases spanning the gap. The CDR3 is 14 residues long. Germline assignment: CDR1 SQVTM and CDR2 ANQGSEA. The CDR3: CSVASRGVPGELFF. In nucleotides, the CDR3 is TGCAGCGTTGCCTCCAGGGGCGTCCCCGGGGAGCTGTTTTTT.

This clonotype has only a few counts. V gene TRBV19 combines with J gene TRBJ1-2; D is perhaps TRBD1 (6 bases). Trimming shortened V by 3 bases and J by 3 bases, and 17 bases separated the two germline ends. The CDR3 spans 16 residues. The V gene's germline CDR1 is LNHDA and CDR2 SQIVND (reference sequence). CDR3 DNA sequence: TGTGCCAGTAGTATTGGGCCAGGGGAGGGGCACTATGGCTACACCTTC. Translated: CASSIGPGEGHYGYTF.

A few counts support this clonotype. The gene calls are TRBV12-3 or TRBV12-4 and TRBJ2-6, with D uncertain. Trimming pared 2 bases from V and 1 base from J, leaving 12 bases between. This CDR3 is built from 17 residues. The CDR3 sequence is CASSLLGFKSGANVLTF. The CDR3 DNA reads as TGTGCCAGCAGTTTATTGGGTTTTAAGTCTGGGGCCAACGTCCTGACTTTC.

The sample holds many counts of this clonotype. V usage is TRBV2 and J usage is TRBJ2-5; the D is unclear. This CDR3 comprises 15 residues. CDR1 is SNHLY and CDR2 is FYNNEI in the germline V gene. With 5 bases removed from V and 4 bases from J, the gap between germline ends came to 17 bases. CDR3 bases: TGTGCCAGCAGTAGGCCCGGTCCCGTAGGAGAGACCCAGTACTTC. Translation gives CASSRPGPVGETQYF.

This clonotype turned up a few times. This chain links TRBV30 with TRBJ1-2; no definite D call. V was trimmed by 5 bases and J by 4 bases, leaving 11 bases between them. The CDR3 extends over 12 amino acids. In germline, CDR1 is GTSNPN, CDR2 SVGIG (reference sequence). The CDR3 loop reads CAWAEGPYGYTF. The CDR3 nucleotides read TGTGCCTGGGCAGAGGGTCCCTATGGCTACACCTTC.

The V gene is TRBV12-3 or TRBV12-4, the J gene TRBJ2-5; D might be TRBD1 (7 bases). V was trimmed by 4 bases and J by 5 bases, leaving 20 bases between them. The CDR3 runs 16 residues. The CDR3 sequence: CASSSPTGRRGETQYF. CDR3 nucleotides: TGTGCCAGCAGTTCACCGACAGGGAGGAGGGGGGAGACCCAGTACTTC.

A few counts support this clonotype. The chain employs TRBV3-1 and TRBJ1-1; D unresolved. The V end was cut by 8 bases, the J end by 3 bases, with 13 bases between. The CDR3 totals 13 residues. Per the germline V gene, CDR1 is LGHDT and CDR2 is YNNKEL (reference sequence). The DNA for the CDR3 is TGTGCCAGCCGCTGGACCCGGGACACTGAAGCTTTCTTT. This codes for CASRWTRDTEAFF.